These 32 T cell receptor beta chains were sequenced from one sample in a study of long-term antiretroviral therapy in people with HIV. They ran version v3.0 of the immunoSEQ assay at survey level. Assay used: immunoSEQ multiplex PCR; TCRdb lists only in-frame clones, some missing. Found here are 20,000 to 25,000 clones, about four fifths of them singletons; the top ten hold around 7.2%. Specimen: unsorted PBMCs, collected 1.5 years after starting antiretroviral therapy. The receptors were gathered from a man aged 30 to 39 with HIV.

The chain joins TRBV6-5 to TRBJ1-2; unclear D gene. The germline gives CDR1 MNHEY, CDR2 SVGAGI. This CDR3 is built from 12 residues. Trimming shortened V by 10 bases and J by 5 bases, and 14 bases separated the two germline ends. The chain's CDR3 is CATQMAEYGYTF. In DNA form, the CDR3 reads TGTGCCACCCAGATGGCAGAGTATGGCTACACCTTC.

V is TRBV5-1 and J is TRBJ1-1; D gene ambiguous. The CDR3 loop spans 16 amino acids. The germline V gene has CDR1 SGHRS and CDR2 YFSETQ. The V end lost 0 bases, the J end lost 1 base, and 13 bases lay between the germline ends. CDR3: CASSLGQPSKNTEAFF. The CDR3 DNA is TGCGCCAGCAGCTTGGGTCAGCCTTCAAAGAACACTGAAGCTTTCTTT.

This sequence joins TRBV4-3 and TRBJ2-4; D might be TRBD2 (5 bases). Germline CDR1 and CDR2: LGHNA and YSLEER. Trimming pared 0 bases from V and 9 bases from J, leaving 12 bases between. The CDR3 length is 14 residues. CDR3 sequence reads: CASSQDVGVCIQYF. CDR3 in DNA: TGCGCCAGCAGCCAAGATGTCGGGGTTTGCATTCAGTACTTC.

J is TRBJ2-1 and V is TRBV4-1, with D tentatively TRBD1 (5 bases). V gave up 0 bases and J gave up 7 bases, with 10 bases separating them. The CDR3 contains 14 residues. Germline V gene sequence: CDR1 MGHRA, CDR2 YSYEKL. CDR3 DNA sequence: TGCGCCAGCAGCCAAGATCAGCAGGGTAATGAGCAGTTCTTC. It yields the protein CASSQDQQGNEQFF.

The chain is built from TRBV5-6 and TRBJ1-3; no definite D call. This CDR3 comprises 15 residues. Looked up from germline, CDR1 is SGHDT and CDR2 is YYEEEE. V dropped 5 bases and J dropped 2 bases, with 14 bases sitting between them. The CDR3 DNA sequence: TGTGCCAGCAGTTACACCCCCGGGACTGGAAACACCATATATTTT. Its translation: CASSYTPGTGNTIYF.

The chain carries TRBV28 and TRBJ2-2; 8 nucleotides line up with TRBD2. Trimming cost V 6 bases and J 3 bases; bases outside gene matches: 15. This CDR3 is built from 18 residues. CDR1 and CDR2 (germline): MDHEN, SYDVKM. The CDR3 bases are TGTGCCAGCAGCTATCCCCCCGCGGGGGGCTTGGACACCGGGGAGCTGTTTTTT. Translation gives CASSYPPAGGLDTGELFF.

The rearrangement joins TRBV27 to TRBJ1-4; D perhaps matches TRBD1 (5 bases). The CDR3 is made up of 17 amino acids. V gave up 5 bases and J gave up 0 bases, with 16 bases separating them. Germline V gene data show CDR1 as MNHEY and CDR2 as SMNVEV (reference sequence). The CDR3 is CASSITSEGPTNEKLFF. The CDR3 bases are TGTGCCAGCAGTATAACCAGCGAGGGGCCAACTAATGAAAAACTGTTTTTT.

The CDR3 sequence: CAWTDPGGMNTEAFF. As DNA, the CDR3 is TGTGCCTGGACCGACCCGGGGGGCATGAACACTGAAGCTTTCTTT. The gene calls are TRBV30 and TRBJ1-1; weak D call: TRBD1 (6 bases). Trimming took 4 bases from V and 0 from J, leaving 15 bases between them. Germline V gene lookup returns CDR1 GTSNPN and CDR2 SVGIG (reference sequence). The CDR3 totals 15 residues.

This chain joins TRBV15 and TRBJ1-6; D unresolved. The CDR3 sequence is 16 residues long. Germline lookup yields CDR1 LNHNV and CDR2 YYDKDF (reference sequence). Deletions cut 3 bases from V and 2 bases from J, with 11 bases between. For the CDR3, the DNA is TGTGCCACCAGCAGGGGAGGAAGCACCTATAATTCACCCCTCCACTTT. It is translated as CATSRGGSTYNSPLHF.

The gene calls are TRBV5-4 and TRBJ2-1; the D is unclear. Germline V gives CDR1 SGHNT, CDR2 YYREEE (reference sequence). The CDR3 is 12 amino acids. Between the trimmed V and J ends, which lost 0 bases and 10 bases, there was a span of 8 bases. This chain's CDR3 is CASSLGQREQFF. The DNA for the CDR3 is TGTGCCAGCAGCTTGGGACAAAGGGAGCAGTTCTTC.

CDR3 protein: CASSLEGARSYEQYF. The CDR3 nucleotides read TGTGCCAGCAGCTTAGAGGGGGCGCGATCCTACGAGCAGTACTTC. This chain joins TRBV5-4 and TRBJ2-7, with 7 bases aligning to TRBD1. The germline V gene encodes CDR1 SGHNT and CDR2 YYREEE (reference sequence). This CDR3 contains 15 residues. Unmatched junction bases numbered 6, after V lost 2 bases and J lost 1 base.

The gene calls are TRBV5-1 and TRBJ2-7; TRBD1 matches at 7 bases. The germline V gene has CDR1 SGHRS and CDR2 YFSETQ. The J segment lost 4 bases and the V segment lost 4 bases, leaving 8 bases of the junction unmatched. There are 14 residues in the CDR3. This CDR3 is CASSTGTEYYEQYF. In DNA, the CDR3 is TGCGCCAGCAGCACCGGGACAGAGTATTACGAGCAGTACTTC.

The genes are TRBV9 and TRBJ1-2; 8 bases agree with TRBD1. V was pared by 1 base and J by 8 bases, with 10 bases of the junction left unmatched. Germline CDR1 SGDLS, CDR2 YYNGEE. This CDR3 has 15 amino acids. The CDR3 DNA sequence: TGTGCCAGCAGCGTAATGGACAGGGATCTATTCGGCTACACCTTC. Protein sequence: CASSVMDRDLFGYTF.

The chain couples TRBV7-2 to TRBJ2-7, with TRBD2 matching over 7 bases. This CDR3 region has 15 residues. Germline values: CDR1 SGHTA, CDR2 FQGNSA. The J segment lost 1 base and the V segment lost 5 bases, leaving 8 bases of the junction unmatched. CDR3 protein: CASSVRGLRSYEQYF. The CDR3 DNA is TGTGCCAGCAGCGTAAGGGGACTACGGTCCTACGAGCAGTACTTC.

This chain joins TRBV11-3 and TRBJ2-7; 8 positions agree with TRBD2. After removal of 5 bases from V and 6 bases from J, the junction contained 3 bases not matched to a gene. Per the germline V gene, CDR1 is SGHNT and CDR2 is YENEEA. This CDR3 is 12 amino acids long. DNA of the CDR3: TGTGCCAGCAGCCCCGGGAGGGGCGAGCAGTACTTC. This codes for CASSPGRGEQYF.

This rearrangement joins TRBV9 to TRBJ2-3; D remains unclear. Trimming removed 0 bases at V and 2 bases at J, with 7 bases between. CDR3 size: 14 residues. Germline V gene sequence: CDR1 SGDLS, CDR2 YYNGEE. This CDR3 reads CASSVEQNTDTQYF. The CDR3 coding sequence is TGTGCCAGCAGCGTAGAACAGAACACAGATACGCAGTATTTT.

The CDR3 DNA is TGTGCCAGCAGCTCTGCGGGACAGACCTTATCCGGGGAGCTGTTTTTT. Translation: CASSSAGQTLSGELFF. The chain is built from TRBV7-2 and TRBJ2-2; possibly TRBD1 for D (7 bases). CDR1 is SGHTA, CDR2 FQGNSA, per germline. V was trimmed by 4 bases and J by 6 bases, leaving 18 bases between them. The CDR3 totals 16 residues.

The chain links TRBV14 to TRBJ2-4, with D maybe TRBD2 (6 bases). The V end was cut by 4 bases, the J end by 8 bases, with 15 bases between. In germline, CDR1 is SGHDN, CDR2 FVKESK. The CDR3 covers 14 residues. The CDR3 region is CASSLKLQRDIQYF. The CDR3 nucleotides read TGTGCCAGCAGCCTGAAGCTACAGCGGGACATTCAGTACTTC.

V is TRBV28 and J is TRBJ2-7, with 11 positions matching TRBD2. CDR3 length: 15 amino acids. Germline V gene lookup returns CDR1 MDHEN and CDR2 SYDVKM. V shed 6 bases and J 2 bases; nucleotides not matched to a gene: 6. The CDR3, as DNA: TGTGCCAGCAGAACCGGGACTAGCGGACCCTACGAGCAGTACTTC. As protein: CASRTGTSGPYEQYF.

The chain employs TRBV6-5 and TRBJ1-1, with D perhaps TRBD1 (5 bases). The length of the CDR3 is 14 residues. Trimming stripped 2 bases from V and 1 base from J, with 8 bases between. Germline-derived CDR1 and CDR2 are MNHEY and SVGAGI. The CDR3 nucleotides are TGTGCCAGCAGTTACCCAGGACAGAACACTGAAGCTTTCTTT. Its translation: CASSYPGQNTEAFF.

This chain joins TRBV5-1 and TRBJ1-1; TRBD1 agrees at 7 bases. In germline, CDR1 is SGHRS, CDR2 YFSETQ. V was clipped by 4 bases and J by 2 bases; unmatched bases: 5. The CDR3 spans 14 residues. The DNA for the CDR3 is TGCGCCAGCAGCCTACAGGGGATTAACACTGAAGCTTTCTTT. Translated: CASSLQGINTEAFF.

The chain couples TRBV5-6 to TRBJ1-2; no definite D call. The length of the CDR3 is 12 residues. Germline loops: CDR1 SGHDT, CDR2 YYEEEE. V lost 1 base and J 2 bases, leaving 3 bases between the germline ends. The CDR3 sequence is CASSLTNYGYTF. The CDR3 nucleotides are TGTGCCAGCAGCTTGACCAACTATGGCTACACCTTC.

The CDR3 bases are TGCGCCAGCAGCGAAGCGGGGAAAGCCCACTTT. It specifies CASSEAGKAHF. This chain joins TRBV4-1 and TRBJ1-6, with D hard to call. The germline V gene encodes CDR1 MGHRA and CDR2 YSYEKL. Trimming pared 5 bases from V and 18 bases from J, leaving 14 bases between. This CDR3 is 11 amino acids long.

The chain uses TRBV6-6 and TRBJ2-5; possibly TRBD1 for D (5 bases). Germline-derived CDR1 and CDR2 are MNHNY and SVGAGI (reference sequence). The CDR3 sequence is 15 residues long. Trimming cost V 2 bases and J 2 bases, with 12 bases left between them. The CDR3 DNA follows: TGTGCCAGCAGTTACGTCAGGGATCGACAAGAGACCCAGTACTTC. Amino acid sequence: CASSYVRDRQETQYF.

The V call is TRBV28, the J call TRBJ1-1; 8 nucleotides agree with TRBD1. This CDR3 is built from 18 residues. V was clipped by 2 bases and J by 4 bases; unmatched bases: 15. Germline CDR1 reads MDHEN; CDR2 reads SYDVKM. CDR3 region: CASSLTGTGKEYSTEAFF. The CDR3 region has the DNA TGTGCCAGCAGTTTAACCGGGACAGGTAAGGAATACAGCACTGAAGCTTTCTTT.

This clone occurred once. The V and J genes are TRBV18 and TRBJ2-7, with 8 nucleotides matching TRBD1. Germline values: CDR1 KGHSH, CDR2 LQKENI. With 3 bases clipped from V and 4 bases from J, the junction kept 8 bases outside the gene matches. The CDR3 is made up of 15 amino acids. CDR3 loop: CASSPPGQATYEQYF. The CDR3 DNA follows: TGTGCCAGCTCACCCCCGGGACAGGCCACTTACGAGCAGTACTTC.

The chain employs TRBV7-9 and TRBJ2-1, with TRBD1 identical over 8 bases. Germline V lookup: CDR1 SEHNR, CDR2 FQNEAQ (reference sequence). V was clipped by 6 bases and J by 3 bases; unmatched bases: 7. This CDR3 is 15 amino acids long. The CDR3 nucleotides are TGTGCCAGCAGTTACGGACAGGGCGGCTACAATGAGCAGTTCTTC. As protein: CASSYGQGGYNEQFF.

The chain couples TRBV14 to TRBJ1-3; D gene ambiguous. CDR1 SGHDN and CDR2 FVKESK come from the germline V gene. Deletions cut 2 bases from V and 2 bases from J, with 10 bases between. The CDR3 has 15 amino acids. The CDR3 loop is CASSQWGKAGNTIYF. The CDR3, as DNA: TGTGCCAGCAGCCAATGGGGAAAGGCTGGAAACACCATATATTTT.

The rearrangement joins TRBV10-3 to TRBJ2-7; 14 positions match TRBD2. V shed 2 bases, J shed 11 bases, and the junction held 8 bases outside the gene matches. The CDR3 totals 15 residues. Looked up from germline, CDR1 is ENHRY and CDR2 is SYGVKD. The CDR3 loop reads CAISEAGTSGRSKYF. CDR3 DNA: TGTGCCATCAGTGAGGCAGGGACTAGCGGGAGAAGTAAGTACTTC.

The genes are TRBV19 and TRBJ1-2; D remains ambiguous. The CDR3 is made up of 14 amino acids. V dropped 8 bases and J dropped 0 bases, with 13 bases sitting between them. The V gene's germline CDR1 is LNHDA and CDR2 SQIVND (reference sequence). The CDR3 region is CASFGRNTNYGYTF. The CDR3 DNA sequence: TGTGCCAGTTTCGGACGGAATACTAACTATGGCTACACCTTC.

The J gene is TRBJ1-1, the V gene TRBV5-4; D is possibly TRBD1 (5 bases). CDR1 is SGHNT, CDR2 YYREEE, per germline (reference sequence). This CDR3 is built from 16 residues. V lost 0 bases and J 5 bases, leaving 17 bases between the germline ends. CDR3 sequence: CASSLEQGAYVTEAFF. The CDR3 DNA follows: TGTGCCAGCAGCTTGGAGCAGGGCGCGTATGTAACTGAAGCTTTCTTT.

This sequence joins TRBV30 and TRBJ1-1; TRBD1 aligns across 8 bases. CDR1 is GTSNPN, CDR2 SVGIG, per germline (reference sequence). This CDR3 is built from 15 residues. Losses at the gene ends were 3 bases for V and 4 bases for J; bases not matched to a gene: 10. This CDR3 is CAWSRTDRGLTEAFF. The DNA of the CDR3 is TGTGCCTGGAGCCGTACCGACAGGGGTCTCACTGAAGCTTTCTTT.